Below are 10 T cell receptor beta chains sequenced from a single sample in a study of prognosis after radiotherapy for stage I lung cancer. It was by two-round multiplex PCR that TCR beta CDR3 was amplified from genomic DNA. Gene-specific TRBV and TRBJ primers were used in PCR round one. From the multiplex PCR reads, TCRdb called clonotypes with MiXCR, one entry per CDR3 protein. Of about 14,000 distinct CDR3 sequences listed, about 55% were seen once; the top ten hold under 30%. The specimen comprised PBMCs, sampled before or after stereotactic body radiation therapy (not recorded which). The receptors derive from a donor at least 50 years old with non-small cell lung cancer.

This clonotype was counted at least ten times. Just one base apart from a much larger clone, this may be a read error. The gene calls are TRBV30 and TRBJ1-1, with D perhaps TRBD1 (5 bases). Germline CDR1 and CDR2: GTSNPN and SVGIG (reference sequence). This CDR3 is 14 amino acids long. The CDR3 sequence: CAWSTDSDGTEALF. The CDR3 nucleotides are TGTGCCTGGAGTACCGACAGCGATGGCACTGAAGCTCTCTTT.

The gene calls are TRBV6-1 and TRBJ2-7; tentatively, D is TRBD1 or TRBD2 (5 bases each). V was shortened by 1 base and J by 0 bases, with 13 bases between the two germline ends. The CDR3 sequence is 16 residues long. Germline values: CDR1 MNHNS, CDR2 SASEGT. CDR3 residues: CASSEGGTVLSYEQYF. Here the CDR3 DNA reads TGTGCCAGCAGTGAAGGGGGGACGGTACTCTCCTACGAGCAGTACTTC.

A note on this clonotype: One junction end disagrees with the germline gene, perhaps due to a read error. V and J are TRBV19 and TRBJ2-7, with D possibly being TRBD1 or TRBD2 (7 bases each). The CDR3 spans 15 residues. CDR1 and CDR2 (germline): LNHDA, SQIVND (reference sequence). For the CDR3, the DNA is TGTGCCAGTATTATCCAGGGGGGGGAATACTACGAGCGGTACTTC. Residues: CASIIQGGEYYERYF.

This clonotype was picked up many times. The genes are TRBV3-1 and TRBJ2-2; D is undetermined. The CDR3 has 15 amino acids. The germline V and J ends were trimmed by 2 bases and 7 bases, with 14 bases remaining between them. The germline gives CDR1 LGHDT, CDR2 YNNKEL (reference sequence). CDR3 DNA sequence: TGTGCCAGCAGCCAACTCAGTAATAGTAACGGGGAGCTGTTTTTT. It translates to CASSQLSNSNGELFF.

Notes on this clonotype: Since a far larger clone is one base different, this is likely a read error. The CDR3 spells CASSYGLLDEQFF. The DNA for the CDR3 is TGTGCCAGCAGTTACGGCCTCCTCGATGAGCAGTTCTTC. The chain employs TRBV6-9 and TRBJ2-1; D gene ambiguous. Germline values: CDR1 MNHGY, CDR2 SVAAGI. The V and J ends lost 3 bases and 8 bases respectively, with 11 bases between them. This CDR3 comprises 13 residues.

On this clonotype itself: The junction and the germline gene differ at one end; a read error may be behind it. The chain employs TRBV7-9 and TRBJ2-2, with 7 bases lining up with TRBD2. Germline-derived CDR1 and CDR2 are SEHNR and FQNEAQ (reference sequence). This CDR3 is 15 amino acids long. The CDR3 region is CAISSTSWNTGDLFF. The CDR3 DNA is TGTGCCATCAGCTCGACTAGCTGGAACACCGGGGATCTGTTTTTT.

Ten or more counts support this clonotype. The chain links TRBV29-1 to TRBJ1-4, with D possibly matching TRBD1 (6 bases). Trimming took 0 bases from V and 7 from J, leaving 12 bases between them. Per germline, CDR1 SQVTM and CDR2 ANQGSEA. CDR3 length: 14 amino acids. CDR3 region: CSVEEGRGTEKLFF. The CDR3 bases are TGCAGCGTTGAAGAGGGCAGGGGTACTGAAAAACTGTTTTTT.

This clonotype was seen once. The rearrangement links TRBV5-6 to TRBJ1-2, with no clear D. V dropped 0 bases and J dropped 5 bases, with 11 bases sitting between them. From germline, CDR1 is SGHDT and CDR2 YYEEEE. The CDR3 contains 14 residues. The CDR3 is CASSLEVAPYGYTF. CDR3 nucleotide sequence: TGTGCCAGCAGCTTGGAGGTTGCGCCGTATGGCTACACCTTC.

The chain is built from TRBV6-5 and TRBJ2-7; 8 bases line up with TRBD2. The CDR3 contains 16 residues. CDR1 is MNHEY and CDR2 is SVGAGI in the germline V gene. The J segment lost 6 bases and the V segment lost 4 bases, leaving 14 bases of the junction unmatched. The CDR3 reads CASSCSSGTSIFEQYF. The CDR3 DNA sequence: TGTGCCAGCAGTTGCTCATCCGGGACTAGTATCTTCGAGCAGTACTTC.

The count of this clonotype is one. This sequence joins TRBV12-3 or TRBV12-4 and TRBJ2-7; 10 bases align to TRBD2. After removal of 6 bases from V and 1 base from J, the junction contained 3 bases not matched to a gene. The CDR3 is 14 amino acids. CDR3 in amino acids: CASRQGLASYEQYF. The CDR3 coding sequence is TGTGCCAGCAGACAGGGACTAGCGTCCTACGAGCAGTACTTC.